A selection of T cell receptor beta chains follows, all from one sample in a study of T cells after yellow fever vaccination. A single record per CDR3 protein comes from TCRdb applying MiXCR to the 5' RACE reads. The sample yields about 400,000 distinct CDR3 sequences, about 6.2% seen once. The sequenced sample was PBMCs, obtained 5 days after the yellow fever booster vaccination. These receptor sequences come from a man younger than 45 who received the YFV17D yellow fever vaccine. Each CDR3 is given with its conserved first and last residue. D genes are given only for firm matches. Clone size is shown for a subset of rows, as once, few, many or a class of expanded clone.

J gene: TRBJ2-7
V gene: TRBV19
clone size: NA
D gene: NA
CDR3 protein: CASSIRGRSYEQYF
CDR3 DNA: TGTGCCAGTAGTATACGAGGCCGTTCCTACGAGCAGTACTTC

J gene: TRBJ2-5
V gene: TRBV7-2
clone size: NA
D gene: TRBD1
CDR3 protein: CASSSMTGWQETQYF
CDR3 DNA: TGTGCCAGCAGCTCTATGACAGGGTGGCAAGAGACCCAGTACTTC

J gene: TRBJ1-6
V gene: TRBV6-5
clone size: many
D gene: NA
CDR3 protein: CASSYSRGSSPLHF
CDR3 DNA: TGTGCCAGCAGTTACTCACGGGGGTCTTCACCCCTCCACTTT

J gene: TRBJ2-1
V gene: TRBV9
clone size: NA
D gene: TRBD1
CDR3 protein: CASSTRTGSDEQFF
CDR3 DNA: TGTGCCAGCAGCACCCGGACAGGGAGCGATGAGCAGTTCTTC

J gene: TRBJ2-3
V gene: TRBV6-1
clone size: few
D gene: NA
CDR3 protein: CASKIIAADTQYF
CDR3 DNA: TGTGCCAGCAAAATCATAGCGGCGGATACGCAGTATTTT

J gene: TRBJ1-5
V gene: TRBV12-3/TRBV12-4
clone size: many
D gene: NA
CDR3 protein: CASSLGAQQPQHF
CDR3 DNA: TGTGCCAGCAGTTTGGGGGCGCAGCAGCCCCAGCATTTT

J gene: TRBJ2-3
V gene: TRBV5-1
clone size: many
D gene: TRBD1
CDR3 protein: CASSLVTGKTDTQYF
CDR3 DNA: TGCGCCAGCAGCTTGGTGACAGGGAAAACAGATACGCAGTATTTT

J gene: TRBJ1-5
V gene: TRBV6-5
clone size: many
D gene: NA
CDR3 protein: CASSYKGDNQPQHF
CDR3 DNA: TGTGCCAGCAGTTACAAGGGCGACAATCAGCCCCAGCATTTT

J gene: TRBJ2-1
V gene: TRBV4-2
clone size: many
D gene: NA
CDR3 protein: CASSQGRGGYNEQFF
CDR3 DNA: TGTGCCAGCAGCCAAGGGCGCGGAGGCTACAATGAGCAGTTCTTC

J gene: TRBJ1-1
V gene: TRBV20-1
clone size: NA
D gene: NA
CDR3 protein: CSASGGANTEAFF
CDR3 DNA: TGCAGTGCTAGCGGGGGGGCGAACACTGAAGCTTTCTTT

J gene: TRBJ2-7
V gene: TRBV20-1
clone size: NA
D gene: TRBD1
CDR3 protein: CSVRTGPAYEQYF
CDR3 DNA: TGCAGTGTCCGGACAGGGCCTGCCTACGAGCAGTACTTC

J gene: TRBJ2-1
V gene: TRBV29-1
clone size: many
D gene: NA
CDR3 protein: CSVKLWSYNEQFF
CDR3 DNA: TGCAGCGTTAAACTATGGTCCTACAATGAGCAGTTCTTC

J gene: TRBJ2-5
V gene: TRBV7-9
clone size: many
D gene: TRBD1
CDR3 protein: CASSFPGGRETQYF
CDR3 DNA: TGTGCCAGCAGCTTTCCAGGGGGCAGAGAGACCCAGTACTTC

J gene: TRBJ1-5
V gene: TRBV28
clone size: many
D gene: TRBD1
CDR3 protein: CASSLLARRIWTGQQPQHF
CDR3 DNA: TGTGCCAGCAGTCTATTAGCTAGGCGGATTTGGACAGGTCAACAGCCCCAGCATTTT

J gene: TRBJ2-7
V gene: TRBV20-1
clone size: few
D gene: NA
CDR3 protein: CSADEPRGFYEQYF
CDR3 DNA: TGCAGTGCCGATGAGCCCCGAGGTTTCTACGAGCAGTACTTC

J gene: TRBJ2-3
V gene: TRBV7-2
clone size: many
D gene: NA
CDR3 protein: CASSSPTGTDTQYF
CDR3 DNA: TGTGCCAGCAGCTCCCCTACCGGCACAGATACGCAGTATTTT

J gene: TRBJ2-5
V gene: TRBV5-1
clone size: NA
D gene: NA
CDR3 protein: CASSLEIGQETQYF
CDR3 DNA: TGCGCCAGCAGCTTGGAGATTGGTCAAGAGACCCAGTACTTC

J gene: TRBJ2-7
V gene: TRBV20-1
clone size: few
D gene: NA
CDR3 protein: CSAARGSGAYYEQYF
CDR3 DNA: TGCAGTGCGGCCCGGGGGAGCGGCGCCTACTACGAGCAGTACTTC

J gene: TRBJ2-1
V gene: TRBV19
clone size: few
D gene: NA
CDR3 protein: CATSDVNNEQFF
CDR3 DNA: TGTGCCACCTCGGACGTCAACAATGAGCAGTTCTTC

J gene: TRBJ2-5
V gene: TRBV29-1
clone size: NA
D gene: TRBD2
CDR3 protein: CSVTPPGLAGVGETQYF
CDR3 DNA: TGCAGCGTTACCCCCCCGGGACTAGCGGGAGTTGGGGAGACCCAGTACTTC

J gene: TRBJ2-7
V gene: TRBV27
clone size: many
D gene: TRBD1
CDR3 protein: CASTGQDSYEQYF
CDR3 DNA: TGTGCCAGCACAGGACAGGACTCCTACGAGCAGTACTTC

J gene: TRBJ2-1
V gene: TRBV5-1
clone size: NA
D gene: NA
CDR3 protein: CASRPSERVIYNEQFF
CDR3 DNA: TGCGCCAGCAGGCCCTCAGAGCGGGTGATTTACAATGAGCAGTTCTTC

J gene: TRBJ2-6
V gene: TRBV5-5
clone size: NA
D gene: NA
CDR3 protein: CASHWGAPGANVLTF
CDR3 DNA: TGTGCCAGCCATTGGGGGGCGCCTGGGGCCAACGTCCTGACTTTC

J gene: TRBJ2-4
V gene: TRBV6-2/TRBV6-3
clone size: NA
D gene: NA
CDR3 protein: CASSPRQAGAKNIQYF
CDR3 DNA: TGTGCCAGCAGTCCCCGACAGGCCGGGGCCAAAAACATTCAGTACTTC

J gene: TRBJ2-2
V gene: TRBV21-1
clone size: few
D gene: NA
CDR3 protein: CASNRSTGELFF
CDR3 DNA: TGTGCCAGCAACCGATCGACCGGGGAGCTGTTTTTT

J gene: TRBJ2-2
V gene: TRBV7-2
clone size: many
D gene: NA
CDR3 protein: CASSLAGKNTGELFF
CDR3 DNA: TGTGCCAGCAGCTTAGCTGGAAAGAACACCGGGGAGCTGTTTTTT

J gene: TRBJ2-7
V gene: TRBV12-3/TRBV12-4
clone size: NA
D gene: NA
CDR3 protein: CASSFWDLSSYEQYF
CDR3 DNA: TGTGCCAGCAGTTTCTGGGACTTGAGCTCCTACGAGCAGTACTTC

J gene: TRBJ2-1
V gene: TRBV28
clone size: few
D gene: TRBD2
CDR3 protein: CASRGLAGAMGSYNEQFF
CDR3 DNA: TGTGCCAGCCGTGGACTAGCGGGAGCTATGGGGTCCTACAATGAGCAGTTCTTC

J gene: TRBJ1-5
V gene: TRBV7-2
clone size: NA
D gene: TRBD1
CDR3 protein: CASGFIGQGAQPQHF
CDR3 DNA: TGTGCCAGCGGTTTTATCGGACAGGGTGCTCAGCCCCAGCATTTT

J gene: TRBJ2-1
V gene: TRBV7-3
clone size: few
D gene: NA
CDR3 protein: CASRSDSSSYNEQFF
CDR3 DNA: TGTGCCAGCAGATCCGACAGTAGCTCCTACAATGAGCAGTTCTTC

J gene: TRBJ2-5
V gene: TRBV20-1
clone size: many
D gene: NA
CDR3 protein: CSARRQVIGETQYF
CDR3 DNA: TGCAGTGCTAGAAGGCAGGTGATTGGAGAGACCCAGTACTTC

J gene: TRBJ2-3
V gene: TRBV20-1
clone size: NA
D gene: NA
CDR3 protein: CSAKRGSRASTDTQYF
CDR3 DNA: TGCAGTGCTAAACGGGGGTCGCGGGCTAGCACAGATACGCAGTATTTT

J gene: TRBJ2-7
V gene: TRBV4-3
clone size: NA
D gene: TRBD2
CDR3 protein: CASSQETGGYHEQYF
CDR3 DNA: TGCGCCAGCAGCCAAGAAACGGGAGGGTATCACGAGCAGTACTTC

J gene: TRBJ2-3
V gene: TRBV5-1
clone size: many
D gene: NA
CDR3 protein: CASSSPLGTSTDTQYF
CDR3 DNA: TGCGCCAGCAGCTCTCCTCTCGGAACAAGCACAGATACGCAGTATTTT

J gene: TRBJ1-2
V gene: TRBV30
clone size: few
D gene: NA
CDR3 protein: CAWTGKANYGYTF
CDR3 DNA: TGTGCCTGGACAGGGAAGGCAAACTATGGCTACACCTTC

J gene: TRBJ1-1
V gene: TRBV29-1
clone size: NA
D gene: NA
CDR3 protein: CSTGRGDTEAFF
CDR3 DNA: TGCAGCACAGGTCGGGGGGACACTGAAGCTTTCTTT

J gene: TRBJ1-2
V gene: TRBV18
clone size: NA
D gene: NA
CDR3 protein: CASSPDGRHYGYTF
CDR3 DNA: TGTGCCAGCTCACCCGACGGAAGGCACTATGGCTACACCTTC

J gene: TRBJ2-5
V gene: TRBV20-1
clone size: few
D gene: TRBD1
CDR3 protein: CSARVGRGQETQYF
CDR3 DNA: TGCAGTGCTAGAGTAGGCAGGGGGCAAGAGACCCAGTACTTC

J gene: TRBJ1-2
V gene: TRBV7-2
clone size: NA
D gene: NA
CDR3 protein: CASSLLGGPSGYTF
CDR3 DNA: TGTGCCAGCAGCTTACTCGGAGGCCCCTCCGGCTACACCTTC

J gene: TRBJ2-3
V gene: TRBV28
clone size: many
D gene: TRBD1
CDR3 protein: CASSSPRGPGTDTQYF
CDR3 DNA: TGTGCCAGCAGTTCCCCCAGGGGGCCGGGGACAGATACGCAGTATTTT

J gene: TRBJ2-3
V gene: TRBV20-1
clone size: few
D gene: TRBD2
CDR3 protein: CSPSGRADTQYF
CDR3 DNA: TGCAGCCCTAGCGGGAGAGCAGATACGCAGTATTTT

J gene: TRBJ2-6
V gene: TRBV4-3
clone size: few
D gene: NA
CDR3 protein: CASSQELTSGANVLTF
CDR3 DNA: TGCGCCAGCAGCCAAGAACTCACCTCGGGGGCCAACGTCCTGACTTTC

J gene: TRBJ1-4
V gene: TRBV2
clone size: few
D gene: NA
CDR3 protein: CASSVEKLFF
CDR3 DNA: TGTGCCAGCAGTGTTGAAAAACTGTTTTTT

J gene: TRBJ2-5
V gene: TRBV7-6
clone size: NA
D gene: NA
CDR3 protein: CASSLRTVPTQYF
CDR3 DNA: TGTGCCAGCAGCTTACGGACAGTCCCAACCCAGTACTTC

J gene: TRBJ2-1
V gene: TRBV20-1
clone size: many
D gene: NA
CDR3 protein: CSARRASTYNEQFF
CDR3 DNA: TGCAGTGCTAGAAGAGCTAGCACCTACAATGAGCAGTTCTTC

J gene: TRBJ2-7
V gene: TRBV12-3/TRBV12-4
clone size: many
D gene: TRBD2
CDR3 protein: CASSPGTTEQYF
CDR3 DNA: TGTGCCAGCAGCCCGGGGACTACCGAGCAGTACTTC

J gene: TRBJ2-2
V gene: TRBV24-1
clone size: many
D gene: TRBD2
CDR3 protein: CATARSGATGELFF
CDR3 DNA: TGTGCCACCGCACGAAGCGGGGCCACCGGGGAGCTGTTTTTT

J gene: TRBJ2-1
V gene: TRBV28
clone size: few
D gene: TRBD2
CDR3 protein: CASSKAGGEQFF
CDR3 DNA: TGTGCCAGCAGCAAAGCGGGGGGTGAGCAGTTCTTC

J gene: TRBJ2-1
V gene: TRBV9
clone size: NA
D gene: NA
CDR3 protein: CASSPQGTPGVNEQFF
CDR3 DNA: TGTGCCAGCAGCCCCCAAGGGACCCCGGGGGTTAATGAGCAGTTCTTC

J gene: TRBJ1-5
V gene: TRBV5-1
clone size: NA
D gene: NA
CDR3 protein: CASSLAQGGQPQHF
CDR3 DNA: TGCGCCAGCAGCTTGGCCCAGGGAGGTCAGCCCCAGCATTTT

J gene: TRBJ2-3
V gene: TRBV3-1
clone size: NA
D gene: TRBD2
CDR3 protein: CACSQEASGRRTDTQYF
CDR3 DNA: TGTGCCTGCAGCCAAGAGGCTAGCGGGAGGAGAACAGATACGCAGTATTTT

J gene: TRBJ2-3
V gene: TRBV29-1
clone size: few
D gene: TRBD2
CDR3 protein: CSVTSGSSVRTDTQYF
CDR3 DNA: TGCAGCGTCACTAGCGGGAGTTCCGTCCGGACAGATACGCAGTATTTT

J gene: TRBJ2-5
V gene: TRBV3-1
clone size: many
D gene: TRBD1
CDR3 protein: CASSQERPGQWETQYF
CDR3 DNA: TGTGCCAGCAGCCAAGAAAGGCCGGGACAGTGGGAGACCCAGTACTTC

J gene: TRBJ2-7
V gene: TRBV10-3
clone size: many
D gene: NA
CDR3 protein: CAIRMTDTYEQYF
CDR3 DNA: TGTGCCATCAGGATGACTGATACCTACGAGCAGTACTTC

J gene: TRBJ2-4
V gene: TRBV5-4
clone size: NA
D gene: TRBD1
CDR3 protein: CASSLTGGNIQYF
CDR3 DNA: TGTGCCAGCAGTTTGACAGGGGGAAACATTCAGTACTTC

J gene: TRBJ2-1
V gene: TRBV7-9
clone size: few
D gene: NA
CDR3 protein: CASSPRFF
CDR3 DNA: TGTGCCAGCAGCCCGCGGTTCTTC

J gene: TRBJ2-5
V gene: TRBV29-1
clone size: NA
D gene: NA
CDR3 protein: CSAAIARRETQYF
CDR3 DNA: TGCAGCGCGGCAATCGCTAGACGCGAGACCCAGTACTTC

J gene: TRBJ2-5
V gene: TRBV12-3/TRBV12-4
clone size: NA
D gene: NA
CDR3 protein: CASSFDGLATETQYF
CDR3 DNA: TGTGCCAGCAGTTTCGACGGTTTGGCGACTGAGACCCAGTACTTC

J gene: TRBJ2-7
V gene: TRBV12-3/TRBV12-4
clone size: many
D gene: NA
CDR3 protein: CASSPGVPREQYF
CDR3 DNA: TGTGCCAGCAGTCCAGGGGTCCCCAGGGAGCAGTACTTC

J gene: TRBJ2-7
V gene: TRBV7-2
clone size: few
D gene: TRBD2
CDR3 protein: CASSKALTSASSYEQYF
CDR3 DNA: TGTGCCAGCAGCAAAGCCCTAACTAGCGCGAGCTCCTACGAGCAGTACTTC